This TCR beta chain is from a study of blood T cell repertoires in COVID-19. Symptom resolution, clearance, or two negative PCRs marked the recovered donors of Cohort 3. The V end lost 0 bases, the J end lost 0 bases, and 9 bases lay between the germline ends. Germline lookup yields CDR1 SGDLS and CDR2 YYNGEE. CDR3 length: 15 residues. Profiling relied on immunoSEQ multiplex PCR, and the TCRdb table lists in-frame clones only, not all of them. The sample holds some 250,000 clones, around 89% seen once. The specimen sequenced was PBMCs or T cells enriched from blood (not recorded which). The receptor's source is a man in his forties who had recovered from COVID-19. J is TRBJ1-1 and V is TRBV9; no definite D call. CDR3 region: CASSVVGGLNTEAFF. The CDR3 DNA sequence: TGTGCCAGCAGCGTAGTAGGCGGCTTGAACACTGAAGCTTTCTTT. Complete variable domain (other parts from reference TRBV9 and TRBJ1-1): DSGVTQTPKHLITATGQRVTLRCSPRSGDLSVYWYQQSLDQGLQFLIQYYNGEERAKGNILERFSAQQFPDLHSELNLSSLELGDSALYFCASSVVGGLNTEAFFGQGTRLTVV.